These 32 T cell receptor beta chains share one sample of origin, sequenced in a study of response to subunit inactivated influenza vaccine (dated by TCRdb to the late 2010s). The library was generated by RT-PCR. The listed sequencing device is Illumina HiSeq 2500. TCRdb reprocessed the public reads (quality trimming at Q25 with fastp, clone calling with MiXCR) and kept in-frame beta chains. Merged by CDR3 protein, the rows form single entries marked with the most common genes and DNA. In all, the sample holds some 550,000 distinct CDR3 sequences, and 20% to 25% of those were seen once. The top ten hold approximately 2.9% of the sample. The data also belong to a second study, concerning T cells expressing NK-cell markers. From that second study: TCR beta cDNA libraries were made by 5'RACE template switching that added a universal primer site and unique molecular identifiers.

This sample comprised CD4+ T cells sorted from PBMCs, obtained 11 to 12 days after vaccination. All receptors come from a man aged 45-65 years who received an inactivated influenza vaccine. Donor details come from another sample of the same person, matched by shared clones.

V usage is TRBV20-1 and J usage is TRBJ1-1, with D hard to call. V was shortened by 5 bases and J by 5 bases, with 9 bases between the two germline ends. Germline V lookup: CDR1 DFQATT, CDR2 SNEGSKA (reference sequence). This CDR3 has 11 amino acids. DNA of the CDR3: TGCAGTGCTTCAGATGGGACTGAAGCTTTCTTT. This codes for CSASDGTEAFF.

The chain recombines TRBV20-1 with TRBJ1-2, with 8 bases identical to TRBD1. The J segment lost 7 bases and the V segment lost 2 bases, leaving 3 bases of the junction unmatched. The CDR3 length is 12 residues. The germline V gene has CDR1 DFQATT and CDR2 SNEGSKA (reference sequence). DNA of the CDR3: TGCAGTGCTAGATGGACAGGGTCTGGCTACACCTTC. Protein product: CSARWTGSGYTF.

The J gene is TRBJ2-7, the V gene TRBV6-2 or TRBV6-3, with D perhaps matching TRBD1 (6 bases). CDR3 length equals 14 residues. V lost 6 bases and J 2 bases, leaving 14 bases between the germline ends. Germline loops: CDR1 MNHEY, CDR2 SVGEGT. CDR3 nucleotide sequence: TGTGCCAGCAGCAAGCAGGGGTCCACCTACGAGCAGTACTTC. Encoded protein: CASSKQGSTYEQYF.

The chain recombines TRBV27 with TRBJ2-1; D possibly corresponds to TRBD1 (5 bases). Germline V lookup: CDR1 MNHEY, CDR2 SMNVEV (reference sequence). There are 13 residues in the CDR3. V lost 3 bases and J lost 9, with 12 bases in between. CDR3 nucleotides: TGTGCCAGCAGTTTCCAGGGTCCGAGTGAGCAGTTCTTC. As protein: CASSFQGPSEQFF.

V is TRBV7-2 and J is TRBJ2-7; D might be TRBD1 (7 bases). The germline V gene encodes CDR1 SGHTA and CDR2 FQGNSA. V lost 6 bases, J lost 3 bases, and 12 bases lay in between. The CDR3 covers 13 residues. Written as DNA, the CDR3 is TGTGCCAGCAGGCGGGACAGACGCTACGAGCAGTACTTC. Amino acids: CASRRDRRYEQYF. The complete variable domain, with remaining parts taken from reference TRBV7-2 and TRBJ2-7, reads GAGVSQSPSNKVTEKGKDVELRCDPISGHTALYWYRQSLGQGLEFLIYFQGNSAPDKSGLPSDRFSAERTGGSVSTLTIQRTQQEDSAVYLCASRRDRRYEQYFGPGTRLTVT.

The chain joins TRBV10-2 to TRBJ2-6; D could derive from TRBD1 or TRBD2 (5 bases each). This CDR3 has 16 amino acids. In germline, CDR1 is WSHSY, CDR2 SAAADI. The V and J ends lost 6 bases and 0 bases respectively, with 12 bases between them. DNA for the CDR3: TGCGCCAGCAGCCCGGGACCGCTCTCTGGGGCCAACGTCCTGACTTTC. It codes for CASSPGPLSGANVLTF.

There are many counts of this clonotype. The chain joins TRBV29-1 to TRBJ1-1; D is perhaps TRBD1 (5 bases). Germline V gene sequence: CDR1 SQVTM, CDR2 ANQGSEA. This CDR3 comprises 13 residues. V lost 4 bases to trimming and J lost 6 bases, with 15 bases between them. In nucleotides, the CDR3 is TGCAGCGTTGCAGTGGGGGAAAACGCTGAAGCTTTCTTT. Its protein product is CSVAVGENAEAFF.

This clonotype was seen more than once but under ten times. This rearrangement joins TRBV3-1 to TRBJ2-7; 9 bases fit TRBD2. Germline CDR1 LGHDT, CDR2 YNNKEL (reference sequence). The CDR3 runs to 15 residues. V was clipped by 0 bases and J by 7 bases; unmatched bases: 7. In nucleotides, the CDR3 is TGTGCCAGCAGCCAAGAACTAGCGGGTCCGCGTGAGCAGTACTTC. Its protein is CASSQELAGPREQYF.

This clonotype was observed a handful of times. The rearrangement uses TRBV11-2 and TRBJ2-6; tentatively, D is TRBD1 (5 bases). Per the germline V gene, CDR1 is SGHAT and CDR2 is FQNNGV. CDR3 size: 17 residues. The V end was cut by 1 base, the J end by 0 bases, with 10 bases between. CDR3 loop: CASSLAGFGSGANVLTF. CDR3 DNA: TGTGCCAGCAGCTTAGCAGGGTTCGGCTCTGGGGCCAACGTCCTGACTTTC.

The J gene is TRBJ2-6, the V gene TRBV11-2; TRBD2 matches 10 bases. V was pared by 5 bases and J by 2 bases, with 9 bases of the junction left unmatched. CDR3 length: 18 residues. CDR1 SGHAT and CDR2 FQNNGV come from the germline V gene. The CDR3 spells CASSRRTSGQTGANVLTF. The DNA for the CDR3 is TGTGCCAGCAGCCGACGGACTAGCGGACAGACTGGGGCCAACGTCCTGACTTTC.

V gene TRBV15 combines with J gene TRBJ2-3; perhaps TRBD2 as D (5 bases). Germline lookup yields CDR1 LNHNV and CDR2 YYDKDF (reference sequence). The V end lost 1 base, the J end lost 3 bases, and 14 bases lay between the germline ends. CDR3 length: 16 residues. CDR3 bases: TGTGCCACCAGCAGAGGTACACACCCGGGGACAGATACGCAGTATTTT. Translating gives CATSRGTHPGTDTQYF. Full variable domain (rest looked up from reference TRBV15 and TRBJ2-3): DAMVIQNPRYQVTQFGKPVTLSCSQTLNHNVMYWYQQKSSQAPKLLFHYYDKDFNNEADTPDNFQSRRPNTSFCFLDIRSPGLGDTAMYLCATSRGTHPGTDTQYFGPGTRLTVL.

In DNA form, the CDR3 reads TGTGCCAGCAGCCAACAAGCGGGAGCGGGGGAGACCCAGTACTTC. It yields the protein CASSQQAGAGETQYF. The J gene is TRBJ2-5, the V gene TRBV3-1; 8 nucleotides line up with TRBD2. The V gene end was trimmed by 2 bases and the J gene end by 5 bases; junction bases not matched to a gene: 7. Germline CDR1 LGHDT, CDR2 YNNKEL (reference sequence). The CDR3 loop spans 15 amino acids.

J is TRBJ2-7 and V is TRBV28; 10 nucleotides agree with TRBD2. The length of the CDR3 is 20 residues. The V and J ends lost 5 bases and 0 bases, in that order; junction bases with no gene match: 19. The germline gives CDR1 MDHEN, CDR2 SYDVKM. Written as DNA, the CDR3 is TGTGCCAGCAGTCTAAGTTTATATCTAGCGGGGGCCCCGAGCTCCTACGAGCAGTACTTC. It encodes CASSLSLYLAGAPSSYEQYF.

The chain recombines TRBV6-1 with TRBJ1-1; no clear D gene. Germline loops: CDR1 MNHNS, CDR2 SASEGT. The V gene lost 2 bases and the J gene lost 2 bases, with 6 bases spanning the gap. This CDR3 is 13 amino acids long. This CDR3 is CASSEWLNTEAFF. DNA for the CDR3: TGTGCCAGCAGTGAATGGCTAAACACTGAAGCTTTCTTT.

This clonotype was observed at least ten times. The V and J genes are TRBV29-1 and TRBJ2-1; possibly TRBD1 for D (7 bases). This CDR3 is 13 amino acids long. Trimming pared 7 bases from V and 6 bases from J, leaving 16 bases between. CDR1 is SQVTM and CDR2 is ANQGSEA in the germline V gene. CDR3 bases: TGCAGCGCCAACCGACAGGGAGGCAATGAGCAGTTCTTC. This translates into CSANRQGGNEQFF.

The chain joins TRBV3-1 to TRBJ2-5; 9 positions match TRBD2. This CDR3 comprises 16 residues. CDR1 and CDR2 (germline): LGHDT, YNNKEL (reference sequence). Unmatched junction bases numbered 6, after V lost 4 bases and J lost 0 bases. The CDR3 is CASSPAGGQYQETQYF. The CDR3 DNA follows: TGTGCCAGCAGCCCAGCGGGAGGACAGTACCAAGAGACCCAGTACTTC.

V usage is TRBV3-1 and J usage is TRBJ2-5; 12 bases are a match to TRBD2. The CDR3 has 13 residues. The germline gives CDR1 LGHDT, CDR2 YNNKEL (reference sequence). J was trimmed by 12 bases and V by 4 bases; bases with no gene match: 6. In DNA form, the CDR3 reads TGTGCCAGCAGCCCTGGACTAGCGGGGAGTGAGTACTTC. Protein product: CASSPGLAGSEYF.

This clonotype was counted between two and nine times. The chain employs TRBV12-3 or TRBV12-4 and TRBJ1-1; TRBD1 is a possible D gene (5 bases). Trimming cost V 8 bases and J 2 bases, with 21 bases left between them. This CDR3 has 16 residues. CDR3 residues: CASSPGASTPNTEAFF. In DNA, the CDR3 is TGTGCCAGCTCTCCTGGGGCTTCCACCCCAAACACTGAAGCTTTCTTT.

CDR3 in amino acids: CASTNSGGTGELFF. The DNA for the CDR3 is TGTGCCAGCACTAATTCTGGGGGAACCGGGGAGCTGTTTTTT. The gene calls are TRBV6-1 and TRBJ2-2; perhaps D is TRBD1 or TRBD2 (5 bases each). V lost 7 bases and J 5 bases, leaving 14 bases between the germline ends. Germline V gives CDR1 MNHNS, CDR2 SASEGT. The CDR3 is 14 amino acids.

The sample holds a few counts of this clonotype. One end of the junction fails to match germline, which may point to a read error. The rearrangement links TRBV29-1 to TRBJ2-5, with D perhaps given as TRBD1 or TRBD2 (5 bases each). CDR1 and CDR2 from the germline V gene are SQVTM and ANQGSEA. This CDR3 is 12 amino acids long. The CDR3 DNA reads as TGCAGCGTCCTCCGGGACCAGGAGACCCAGTACTTC. Its protein product is CSVLRDQETQYF. Using reference TRBV29-1 and TRBJ2-5 for the parts outside the CDR3, the full variable domain is SAVISQKPSRDICQRGTSLTIQCQVDSQVTMMFWYRQQPGQSLTLIATANQGSEATYESGFVIDKFPISRPNLTFSTLTVSNMSPEDSSIYLCSVLRDQETQYFGPGTRLLVL.

The chain has TRBV6-1 and TRBJ2-1; tentatively, D is TRBD1 (5 bases). This CDR3 has 14 amino acids. Germline lookup yields CDR1 MNHNS and CDR2 SASEGT. Trimming cost V 8 bases and J 6 bases, with 17 bases left between them. The CDR3 loop reads CASSQVVLGNEQFF. The CDR3, as DNA: TGTGCCAGCTCACAGGTGGTTCTGGGCAATGAGCAGTTCTTC.

This clonotype has more than one count but fewer than ten. The gene calls are TRBV20-1 and TRBJ1-2; unclear D gene. Germline V lookup: CDR1 DFQATT, CDR2 SNEGSKA (reference sequence). V shed 7 bases and J shed 13 bases, with 22 bases lying between them. The CDR3 runs 12 residues. In DNA form, the CDR3 reads TGCAGTGTATCTTCGGGGAGTAATTGGTGCACCTTC. Encoded protein: CSVSSGSNWCTF.

Only a few counts were recorded for this clonotype. DNA for the CDR3: TGTGCCAGCAGCCATTACCCTCGGACTAGCGGCAGGAAGGCCGGGGAGCTGTTTTTT. Translating it yields CASSHYPRTSGRKAGELFF. The rearrangement links TRBV11-1 to TRBJ2-2, with 10 bases that match TRBD2. CDR3 length equals 19 residues. V was clipped by 5 bases and J by 6 bases; unmatched bases: 18. From germline, CDR1 is SGHAT and CDR2 FQDESV (reference sequence).

This chain joins TRBV6-2 or TRBV6-3 and TRBJ1-4; TRBD1 agrees at 8 bases. The CDR3 extends over 15 amino acids. Germline V gene sequence: CDR1 MNHEY, CDR2 SVGEGT. V lost 6 bases and J lost 10; bases outside the gene matches: 13. CDR3 sequence reads: CASSLLPGGAGKLFF. The CDR3 DNA is TGTGCCAGCAGCCTACTACCAGGGGGCGCGGGAAAACTGTTTTTT.

The rearrangement links TRBV12-3 or TRBV12-4 to TRBJ2-5; D ambiguous. Trimming shortened V by 5 bases and J by 0 bases, and 13 bases separated the two germline ends. The CDR3 length is 15 residues. The CDR3 loop is CASSPWAGNQETQYF. The CDR3 DNA is TGTGCCAGCAGTCCGTGGGCTGGCAACCAAGAGACCCAGTACTTC.

This clonotype was counted a few times. The J gene is TRBJ2-2, the V gene TRBV9; 10 positions agree with TRBD1. Per germline, CDR1 SGDLS and CDR2 YYNGEE. The CDR3 sequence is 14 residues long. V shed 5 bases, J shed 7 bases, and the junction held 5 bases outside the gene matches. The CDR3 spells CASRPGQGIGELFF. DNA for the CDR3: TGTGCCAGCAGACCGGGACAGGGGATCGGGGAGCTGTTTTTT.

This clonotype was observed a handful of times. V usage is TRBV10-3 and J usage is TRBJ2-2; 7 bases map to TRBD1. Per the germline V gene, CDR1 is ENHRY and CDR2 is SYGVKD. The CDR3 length is 14 residues. The V segment lost 7 bases and the J segment 8 bases; nucleotides outside the gene matches: 10. The CDR3 DNA reads as TGTGCCATCACCGGGACAGCCTCAAGAGGGGAGCTGTTTTTT. It specifies CAITGTASRGELFF.

The rearrangement joins TRBV28 to TRBJ1-6, with 7 bases that match TRBD1. This CDR3 comprises 15 residues. The germline V gene has CDR1 MDHEN and CDR2 SYDVKM. V dropped 7 bases and J dropped 7; count of bases not matched to a gene: 10. In DNA form, the CDR3 reads TGTGCCAGCACCTTCTTTGGGACAGCCAATTCACCCCTCCACTTT. Translation gives CASTFFGTANSPLHF.

The chain combines TRBV20-1 with TRBJ1-5, with 8 positions matching TRBD1. CDR1 DFQATT and CDR2 SNEGSKA come from the germline V gene (reference sequence). This CDR3 has 15 amino acids. V was pared by 0 bases and J by 4 bases, with 5 bases of the junction left unmatched. The CDR3 sequence: CSARDPNRGNQPQHF. CDR3 coding DNA: TGCAGTGCTAGAGACCCTAACAGGGGGAATCAGCCCCAGCATTTT.

This chain links TRBV29-1 with TRBJ1-5, with 9 bases identical to TRBD1. Germline CDR1 and CDR2: SQVTM and ANQGSEA. CDR3 length: 14 residues. Losses at the gene ends were 5 bases for V and 2 bases for J; bases not matched to a gene: 4. CDR3 loop: CSVTQGAGNQPQHF. The CDR3 DNA reads TGCAGCGTTACACAGGGGGCGGGCAATCAGCCCCAGCATTTT.

The chain combines TRBV11-2 with TRBJ2-2; TRBD1 aligns across 8 bases. This CDR3 has 15 residues. The germline V gene encodes CDR1 SGHAT and CDR2 FQNNGV. J was trimmed by 0 bases and V by 5 bases; bases with no gene match: 2. The CDR3 loop reads CASSVRGPNTGELFF. The CDR3 coding sequence is TGTGCCAGCAGCGTCAGGGGGCCGAACACCGGGGAGCTGTTTTTT.

This clonotype has just a few counts. This chain uses TRBV6-2 or TRBV6-3 with TRBJ2-5; 10 bases match TRBD2. Germline CDR1 and CDR2: MNHEY and SVGEGT. The CDR3 has 15 amino acids. The junction had 7 bases not matched to a gene; V was cut back by 6 bases and J by 3 bases. CDR3 DNA sequence: TGTGCCAGCAGAACCGGACTAGCGGTCGAAGAGACCCAGTACTTC. Its protein is CASRTGLAVEETQYF.